This TCR beta chain was sequenced in a study of blood T cells in healthy people across ages. Through a sample-barcoded 5' primer and a J-beta primer mix, a second PCR was run for 7 to 11 cycles. TCRdb ran MiXCR on the 5' RACE reads and lists one entry per CDR3 protein. The table includes roughly 800,000 distinct CDR3 sequences, roughly 50% detected once. The CDR3 consists of 11 residues. Germline assignment: CDR1 ENHRY and CDR2 SYGVKD. Trimming took off 4 bases at V and 5 bases at J, with 5 bases between the two ends. The sample holds a few counts of this clonotype. Donor samples were obtained from healthy Caucasian individuals from Russia, aged 6 to 90.

The chain combines TRBV10-3 with TRBJ2-5, with D uncertain. This clonotype originated in a man aged 80 or over in good health. The sample comprised blood. The CDR3 sequence is CAISVSETQYF. In DNA form, the CDR3 reads TGTGCCATCAGTGTGTCGGAGACCCAGTACTTC.